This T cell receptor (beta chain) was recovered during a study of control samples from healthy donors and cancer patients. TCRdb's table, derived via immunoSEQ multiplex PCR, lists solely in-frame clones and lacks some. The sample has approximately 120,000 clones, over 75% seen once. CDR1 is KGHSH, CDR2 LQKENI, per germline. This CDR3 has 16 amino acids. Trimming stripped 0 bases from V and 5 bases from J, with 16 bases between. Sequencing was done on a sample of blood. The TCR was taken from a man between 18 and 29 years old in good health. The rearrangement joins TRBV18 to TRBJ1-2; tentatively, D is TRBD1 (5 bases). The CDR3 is CASSPPAGQLRYGYTF. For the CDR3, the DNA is TGTGCCAGCTCACCACCGGCCGGACAACTACGTTATGGCTACACCTTC.